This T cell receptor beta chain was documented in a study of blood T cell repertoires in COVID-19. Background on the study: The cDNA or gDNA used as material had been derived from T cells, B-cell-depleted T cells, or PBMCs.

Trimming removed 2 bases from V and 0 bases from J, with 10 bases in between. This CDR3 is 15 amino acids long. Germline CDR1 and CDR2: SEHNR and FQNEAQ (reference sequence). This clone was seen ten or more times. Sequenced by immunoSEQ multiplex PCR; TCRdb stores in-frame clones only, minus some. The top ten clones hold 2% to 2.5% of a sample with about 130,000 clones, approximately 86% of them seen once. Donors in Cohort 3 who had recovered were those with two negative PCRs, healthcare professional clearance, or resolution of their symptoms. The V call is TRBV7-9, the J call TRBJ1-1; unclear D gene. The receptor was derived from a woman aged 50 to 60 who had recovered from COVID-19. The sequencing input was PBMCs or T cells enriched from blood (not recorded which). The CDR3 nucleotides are TGTGCCAGCAGCTTAAAGGTAGACATGAACACTGAAGCTTTCTTT. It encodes CASSLKVDMNTEAFF.